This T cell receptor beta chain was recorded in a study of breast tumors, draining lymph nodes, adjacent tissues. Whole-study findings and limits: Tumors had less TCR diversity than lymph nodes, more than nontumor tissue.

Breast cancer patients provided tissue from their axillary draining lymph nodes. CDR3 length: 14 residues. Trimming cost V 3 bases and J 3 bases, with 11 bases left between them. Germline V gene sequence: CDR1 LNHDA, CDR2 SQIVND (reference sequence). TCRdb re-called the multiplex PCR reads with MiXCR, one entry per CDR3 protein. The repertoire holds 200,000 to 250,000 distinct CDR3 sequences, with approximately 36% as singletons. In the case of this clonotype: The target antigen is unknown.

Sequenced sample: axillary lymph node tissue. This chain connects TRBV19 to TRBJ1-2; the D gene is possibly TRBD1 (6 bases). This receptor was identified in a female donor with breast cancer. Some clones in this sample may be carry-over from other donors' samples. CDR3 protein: CASSIVGQHYGYTF. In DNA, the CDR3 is TGTGCCAGTAGTATCGTAGGACAGCACTATGGCTACACCTTC.